This T cell receptor (beta chain) was recovered during a study of shared clonotypes between healthy human individuals. Study-level results: Specimens sampled were limited to blood, with tissue repertoires likely differing.

Clones were read by immunoSEQ multiplex PCR, and TCRdb kept only the in-frame ones, dropping some. The sample carries about 2.2 million clones, 93% recorded once. As regards this clone: Its target is not known.

Naive CD8 cells lacked CD45RO and underwent positive selection for CCR7, leaving out terminally differentiated effector memory CD45RA+ cells. The specimen was naive CD8+ T cells from PBMCs. The TCR sequence derives from a man younger than 30 in good health. Some clones in this sample may be carry-over from other donors' samples.

In DNA form, the CDR3 reads TGTGCCAGCAGTCCCCCGTCGGCAGGGGGGCGCTACGAGCAGTACTTC. This encodes CASSPPSAGGRYEQYF. This chain links TRBV28 with TRBJ2-7, with D possibly matching TRBD1 (7 bases). Germline CDR1 reads MDHEN; CDR2 reads SYDVKM. Trimming shortened V by 5 bases and J by 3 bases, and 20 bases separated the two germline ends. This CDR3 region has 16 residues.